These T cell receptor beta chains were read from a single sample in a study of T cells in Graves' hyperthyroidism and ophthalmopathy. TCRdb itself ran the multiplex PCR reads through MiXCR, one entry per CDR3 protein. Among 610,000 or so distinct CDR3 sequences listed, more than 45% were seen once. Material for sequencing was peripheral blood or thyroid tissue (not recorded which). The origin of the receptors is a young woman with Graves' hyperthyroidism. Each CDR3 is given with its conserved first and last residue. The D gene is left open where the match is weak. The size of a clone is reported for some rows only, either as once, few or many, or as a class for expanded clones.

CDR3aa,CDR3nt,d_gene,j_gene,v_gene,abundance
CATNPGQGASEIYNEQFF,TGCGCCACCAACCCGGGACAGGGGGCTAGCGAGATCTACAATGAGCAGTTCTTC,TRBD1,TRBJ2-1,TRBV10-1,once
CASSLVQKAPYGYTF,TGTGCCAGCAGCTTGGTACAGAAAGCCCCCTATGGCTACACCTTC,-,TRBJ1-2,TRBV3-1,-
CASGTKPGTGRTEAFF,TGTGCTAGTGGTACGAAGCCCGGGACAGGGCGCACTGAAGCTTTCTTT,TRBD1,TRBJ1-1,TRBV12-5,-
CASSPGTGRTYEQYF,TGTGCCAGCAGCCCAGGGACAGGAAGAACCTACGAGCAGTACTTC,TRBD1,TRBJ2-7,TRBV11-3,-
CASSIVGGDNEQFF,TGTGCCAGTAGTATAGTTGGGGGAGACAATGAGCAGTTCTTC,-,TRBJ2-1,TRBV19,-
CASSRTGNTYEQYF,TGTGCCAGCAGTCGGACAGGGAACACCTACGAGCAGTACTTC,TRBD1,TRBJ2-7,TRBV2,-
CATSRDQGAETYEQYF,TGTGCCACCAGCAGAGACCAGGGGGCAGAGACCTACGAGCAGTACTTC,TRBD1,TRBJ2-7,TRBV15,-
CASSPALNTEAFF,TGTGCCAGCAGTCCAGCCCTGAACACTGAAGCTTTCTTT,-,TRBJ1-1,TRBV6-5,many
CASSLVGVGNTIYF,TGTGCCAGCAGCTTGGTAGGGGTCGGAAACACCATATATTTT,-,TRBJ1-3,TRBV5-6,many
CASSASGGQPQHF,TGTGCCAGTAGTGCCTCCGGGGGTCAGCCCCAGCATTTT,-,TRBJ1-5,TRBV19,many
CASTGTGNTDTQYF,TGCGCCAGCACAGGGACAGGAAACACAGATACGCAGTATTTT,TRBD1,TRBJ2-3,TRBV5-1,few
CSVDRGQPQHF,TGCAGCGTTGATCGGGGGCAGCCCCAGCATTTT,-,TRBJ1-5,TRBV29-1,-
CASSSSGGTEAFF,TGTGCCAGCAGCTCTAGCGGGGGGACTGAAGCTTTCTTT,-,TRBJ1-1,TRBV7-9,many
CSARPLDRGEQYF,TGCAGTGCTAGGCCCCTGGACAGGGGCGAGCAGTACTTC,TRBD1,TRBJ2-7,TRBV20-1,many
CASSIGAGEGTQYF,TGTGCCAGTAGTATAGGAGCGGGAGAGGGGACCCAGTACTTC,TRBD2,TRBJ2-5,TRBV19,many
CSARGSQPQHF,TGCAGCGCGAGGGGAAGTCAGCCCCAGCATTTT,-,TRBJ1-5,TRBV20-1,-
CASSQGDTGNTIYF,TGTGCCAGCAGCCAAGGGGACACTGGAAACACCATATATTTT,-,TRBJ1-3,TRBV3-1,many
CATSRDRDRQETQYF,TGTGCCACCAGCAGGGACCGGGACAGGCAAGAGACCCAGTACTTC,TRBD1,TRBJ2-5,TRBV15,-
CASSTDMGSNEKLFF,TGTGCCAGCAGCACGGACATGGGGTCTAATGAAAAACTGTTTTTT,-,TRBJ1-4,TRBV11-2,-
CASSLQGRNEQHF,TGTGCCAGCTCACTACAGGGGCGAAACGAGCAGCACTTC,TRBD1,TRBJ2-7,TRBV18,-